A selection of T cell receptor beta chains follows, all from one sample in a study of monozygotic twins with inflammatory bowel disease. After re-calling the 5' RACE reads, TCRdb lists one entry per CDR3 protein, DNA absent. Here the sample table reports over 110,000 distinct CDR3 sequences. The sample consisted of blood. The receptors originated from a human donor with ulcerative colitis or Crohn's disease, or a healthy co-twin of an affected twin (not recorded which). Each CDR3 is given with its conserved first and last residue.

TRBJ1-4 TRBV18 CASSPNSGGKLFF
TRBJ2-5 TRBV6-2/TRBV6-3 CASSYALRGETQYF
TRBJ2-1 TRBV10-3 CAITEGLAGDNEQFF
TRBJ2-1 TRBV5-4 CASSLAIGAGQFF
TRBJ2-1 TRBV7-2 CASRPGGMGNEQFF
TRBJ2-3 TRBV27 CASRTGQGDTQYF
TRBJ1-1 TRBV12-3/TRBV12-4 CASRTGRFGTEAFF
TRBJ1-5 TRBV20-1 CSARAPTGGNQHF
TRBJ2-5 TRBV20-1 CSASLSGGAWETQYF
TRBJ1-5 TRBV5-1 CASSEQGNDNQPQHF
TRBJ1-6 TRBV7-6 CASSLNRGDNSPLHF
TRBJ1-3 TRBV5-1 CASSGDGRSGNTIYF
TRBJ1-2 TRBV4-3 CASSQDDGEAAANYGYTF
TRBJ1-1 TRBV10-3 CAISATTGINTEAFF
TRBJ2-2 TRBV9 CASSVDGLSGELFF
TRBJ2-3 TRBV7-9 CASSLGAGTDTQYF
TRBJ2-5 TRBV12-3/TRBV12-4 CASSFLGQETQYF
TRBJ2-1 TRBV5-8 CASSLVREDEQFF
TRBJ1-2 TRBV6-2/TRBV6-3 CASRTWGQRFGYTF
TRBJ2-1 TRBV4-2 CASSHRGVLNEQFF
TRBJ1-4 TRBV7-2 CASSLRGHWNEKLFF
TRBJ1-4 TRBV29-1 CSGIGGAGEKLFF